Listed here are 17 T cell receptor beta chains from one sample, sequenced in a study of blood T cell repertoires in COVID-19. Clones were read by immunoSEQ multiplex PCR, and TCRdb kept only the in-frame ones, dropping some. The table records just over 300,000 clones, roughly 90% of them present only once. Sample: PBMCs or T cells enriched from blood (not recorded which). Receptors originate from a woman between 40 and 55 years old who had recovered from COVID-19.

The chain employs TRBV18 and TRBJ1-1, with D tentatively TRBD1 (6 bases). Trimming left V 2 bases short and J 6 bases short, with 16 bases between. Per the germline V gene, CDR1 is KGHSH and CDR2 is LQKENI. The CDR3 covers 15 residues. The CDR3, as DNA: TGTGCCAGCTCACCAAGTCAGGGGATCGACGCTGAAGCTTTCTTT. Translating gives CASSPSQGIDAEAFF.

The V call is TRBV2, the J call TRBJ2-3; 8 bases agree with TRBD2. With V trimmed by 3 bases and J by 4 bases, 6 bases remained unmatched. This CDR3 comprises 15 residues. Per the germline V gene, CDR1 is SNHLY and CDR2 is FYNNEI. CDR3 amino acids: CASSEGRTSSDTQYF. The CDR3 nucleotides read TGTGCCAGCAGTGAGGGTAGGACTAGCTCAGATACGCAGTATTTT.

The chain recombines TRBV7-6 with TRBJ2-2; 13 bases align to TRBD2. CDR3 length: 18 residues. Looked up from germline, CDR1 is SGHVS and CDR2 is FNYEAQ. V lost 5 bases, J lost 0 bases, and 6 bases stayed unmatched. The CDR3 is CASSLGLAGEANTGELFF. The CDR3 DNA is TGTGCCAGCAGCCTAGGACTAGCGGGGGAGGCGAACACCGGGGAGCTGTTTTTT.

V gene TRBV7-3 combines with J gene TRBJ2-7; possibly TRBD2 for D (6 bases). This CDR3 comprises 13 residues. V lost 1 base to trimming and J lost 7 bases, with 11 bases between them. Germline lookup yields CDR1 SGHTA and CDR2 FQGTGA. CDR3 amino acids: CASSLNGGGEQYF. CDR3 nucleotides: TGTGCCAGCAGCTTAAATGGAGGAGGGGAGCAGTACTTC.

This clone was counted only a few times. This sequence joins TRBV24-1 and TRBJ2-1; TRBD2 matches 10 bases. In germline, CDR1 is KGHDR, CDR2 SFDVKD. With V trimmed by 2 bases and J by 4 bases, 4 bases remained unmatched. The CDR3 totals 16 residues. The CDR3 sequence is CATSDSAGGQYNEQFF. CDR3 nucleotide sequence: TGTGCCACCAGTGATTCAGCGGGAGGGCAATACAATGAGCAGTTCTTC.

J is TRBJ1-1 and V is TRBV7-9, with D uncertain. V lost 4 bases and J 0 bases, leaving 15 bases between the germline ends. This CDR3 contains 16 residues. Germline V lookup: CDR1 SEHNR, CDR2 FQNEAQ (reference sequence). The CDR3 DNA reads TGTGCCAGCAGCTCCCCCCGTCGGGATTTGAACACTGAAGCTTTCTTT. Encoded protein: CASSSPRRDLNTEAFF. Full variable domain (outside the CDR3, taken from reference TRBV7-9 and TRBJ1-1): DTGVSQNPRHKITKRGQNVTFRCDPISEHNRLYWYRQTLGQGPEFLTYFQNEAQLEKSRLLSDRFSAERPKGSFSTLEIQRTEQGDSAMYLCASSSPRRDLNTEAFFGQGTRLTVV.

This chain links TRBV10-3 with TRBJ2-1, with 7 bases that match TRBD2. Germline loops: CDR1 ENHRY, CDR2 SYGVKD. This CDR3 is built from 15 residues. V lost 0 bases and J lost 8; bases outside the gene matches: 7. The CDR3 nucleotides are TGTGCCATCAGTGAGTCGTTAAGCGGGATTGATGAGCAGTTCTTC. The encoded protein is CAISESLSGIDEQFF.

The chain employs TRBV19 and TRBJ2-5; 15 nucleotides line up with TRBD2. Germline V lookup: CDR1 LNHDA, CDR2 SQIVND (reference sequence). The V and J ends lost 3 bases and 0 bases, in that order; junction bases with no gene match: 5. The CDR3 covers 18 residues. The CDR3 DNA sequence: TGTGCCAGTAGTATTGGACTAGCGGGAGGGCCCCACCAAGAGACCCAGTACTTC. Protein: CASSIGLAGGPHQETQYF.

This clone has a handful of counts. V gene TRBV28 combines with J gene TRBJ1-1, with D possibly matching TRBD1 (5 bases). Trimming shortened V by 2 bases and J by 0 bases, and 7 bases separated the two germline ends. The CDR3 consists of 14 residues. Germline CDR1 reads MDHEN; CDR2 reads SYDVKM. The CDR3 is CASSLGALNTEAFF. CDR3 nucleotide sequence: TGTGCCAGCAGTTTAGGGGCTTTGAACACTGAAGCTTTCTTT.

The rearrangement uses TRBV18 and TRBJ1-4, with D uncertain. This CDR3 has 11 amino acids. Germline loops: CDR1 KGHSH, CDR2 LQKENI. The ends were cut back, 3 bases at V and 7 bases at J, with 3 bases in the middle. In nucleotides, the CDR3 is TGTGCCAGCTCACCTAGTGAAAAACTGTTTTTT. It is translated as CASSPSEKLFF.

V gene TRBV4-2 combines with J gene TRBJ2-3, with TRBD2 matching over 12 bases. Per germline, CDR1 LGHNA and CDR2 YNFKEQ. The J segment lost 7 bases and the V segment lost 0 bases, leaving 11 bases of the junction unmatched. The CDR3 covers 18 residues. The chain's CDR3 is CASSQDPPGLAGINTQYF. In DNA, the CDR3 is TGTGCCAGCAGCCAAGATCCTCCAGGACTAGCGGGGATAAATACGCAGTATTTT.

CDR3 region: CSVASAQSSYEQYF. The CDR3 bases are TGCAGCGTAGCTTCGGCACAGAGCTCCTACGAGCAGTACTTC. The rearrangement joins TRBV29-1 to TRBJ2-7; D is ambiguous. With 6 bases removed from V and 0 bases from J, the gap between germline ends came to 15 bases. The CDR3 loop spans 14 amino acids. The V gene's germline CDR1 is SQVTM and CDR2 ANQGSEA.

This sequence joins TRBV5-5 and TRBJ2-3; 8 bases fit TRBD2. This CDR3 has 15 residues. The ends lost 4 bases at V and 5 bases at J; junction bases unmatched: 9. Germline CDR1 reads SGHKS; CDR2 reads YYEKEE (reference sequence). The CDR3 reads CASSPGGPSLDTQYF. Written as DNA, the CDR3 is TGTGCCAGCAGCCCGGGAGGGCCGTCGTTAGATACGCAGTATTTT.

The count of this clone is one. This sequence joins TRBV4-3 and TRBJ2-1; 7 bases fit TRBD1. The germline V gene has CDR1 LGHNA and CDR2 YSLEER. V dropped 4 bases and J dropped 0; count of bases not matched to a gene: 3. This CDR3 region has 15 residues. CDR3 residues: CASSPGTVSYNEQFF. The CDR3 DNA reads as TGCGCCAGCAGCCCTGGGACAGTCTCCTACAATGAGCAGTTCTTC.

The chain employs TRBV5-4 and TRBJ2-7, with D possibly TRBD1 on 5 matching bases. V lost 1 base to trimming and J lost 9 bases, with 20 bases between them. Germline V gene lookup returns CDR1 SGHNT and CDR2 YYREEE (reference sequence). This CDR3 contains 15 residues. CDR3 in amino acids: CASSLSGLPSQGQYF. DNA of the CDR3: TGTGCCAGCAGCTTGTCGGGCCTTCCCTCGCAGGGGCAGTACTTC.

This clone was seen a handful of times. The chain employs TRBV19 and TRBJ1-2; 9 nucleotides align to TRBD1. Germline-derived CDR1 and CDR2 are LNHDA and SQIVND (reference sequence). This CDR3 comprises 14 residues. Losses at the gene ends were 6 bases for V and 3 bases for J; bases not matched to a gene: 5. The CDR3 sequence: CASSPRDRDYGYTF. The CDR3 DNA reads as TGTGCCAGTAGCCCCCGGGACAGGGACTATGGCTACACCTTC.

The chain couples TRBV7-2 to TRBJ2-4, with 8 bases that match TRBD2. V shed 1 base and J 0 bases; nucleotides not matched to a gene: 5. The germline CDR1 and CDR2 sequences are SGHTA and FQGNSA. The CDR3 covers 17 residues. CDR3 DNA sequence: TGTGCCAGCAGCTTAGTCGGACTAGCTGAAGCCAAAAACATTCAGTACTTC. Protein: CASSLVGLAEAKNIQYF.